These T cell receptor beta chains were read from a single sample in a study of T-cell reconstitution after alpha-beta-depleted transplantation in children. TCRdb passed the PCR reads through MiXCR, listing each CDR3 protein once. The sample has 200,000 to 250,000 distinct CDR3 sequences, 8% to 10% seen once. This specimen was PBMCs from the stem cell graft donor, taken from the stem cell graft. The receptors come from a human donor who donated a stem cell graft to a child with acute lymphoblastic leukemia. The CDR3 runs from the conserved cysteine through the conserved F or W. Fields, in order: V gene, CDR3 length, clone size, J gene, D gene, CDR3 protein, CDR3 DNA. The D gene is left open where the match is weak. Size values are once, few and many counts, or a class for expanded clones, and some rows have none.

v_gene: TRBV6-1
len: 19
abundance: many
j_gene: TRBJ2-1
d_gene: TRBD2
CDR3aa: CASSEARLAGDPSYNEQFF
CDR3nt: TGTGCCAGCAGTGAAGCGCGACTCGCGGGGGATCCCTCCTACAATGAGCAGTTCTTC

v_gene: TRBV12-3/TRBV12-4
len: 14
abundance: NA
j_gene: TRBJ1-2
d_gene: TRBD1
CDR3aa: CASSLTGTDYGYTF
CDR3nt: TGTGCCAGCAGTTTGACAGGGACTGACTATGGCTACACCTTC

v_gene: TRBV20-1
len: 15
abundance: NA
j_gene: TRBJ1-4
d_gene: NA
CDR3aa: CSAARPESGNEKLFF
CDR3nt: TGCAGTGCCGCCCGACCCGAGTCTGGTAATGAAAAACTGTTTTTT

v_gene: TRBV7-2
len: 17
abundance: many
j_gene: TRBJ2-1
d_gene: TRBD2
CDR3aa: CASSRSIAGGPWNEQFF
CDR3nt: TGTGCCAGCAGCCGTTCAATAGCGGGGGGGCCTTGGAATGAGCAGTTCTTC

v_gene: TRBV7-9
len: 15
abundance: NA
j_gene: TRBJ2-1
d_gene: NA
CDR3aa: CASTLIGPTYNEQFF
CDR3nt: TGTGCCAGCACCCTTATTGGGCCTACCTACAATGAGCAGTTCTTC

v_gene: TRBV29-1
len: 14
abundance: many
j_gene: TRBJ1-1
d_gene: NA
CDR3aa: CSVDTYRGGTEAFF
CDR3nt: TGCAGCGTCGACACGTACCGGGGGGGCACTGAAGCTTTCTTT

v_gene: TRBV12-3/TRBV12-4
len: 14
abundance: few
j_gene: TRBJ1-2
d_gene: NA
CDR3aa: CASSLFRGAGGYTF
CDR3nt: TGTGCCAGCAGTTTATTTAGAGGCGCAGGGGGCTACACCTTC

v_gene: TRBV7-9
len: 14
abundance: many
j_gene: TRBJ1-5
d_gene: NA
CDR3aa: CASSPLGPNQPQHF
CDR3nt: TGTGCCAGCAGCCCCCTGGGCCCCAATCAGCCCCAGCATTTT

v_gene: TRBV5-1
len: 15
abundance: few
j_gene: TRBJ2-2
d_gene: NA
CDR3aa: CASRGGGTNTGELFF
CDR3nt: TGCGCCAGCCGAGGAGGGGGGACGAACACCGGGGAGCTGTTTTTT

v_gene: TRBV29-1
len: 13
abundance: NA
j_gene: TRBJ1-2
d_gene: TRBD1
CDR3aa: CSLRQGDNYGYTF
CDR3nt: TGCAGCTTGAGACAGGGAGATAACTATGGCTACACCTTC

v_gene: TRBV19
len: 11
abundance: NA
j_gene: TRBJ1-1
d_gene: NA
CDR3aa: CASSYGRGAFF
CDR3nt: TGTGCCAGTAGTTACGGCCGCGGAGCTTTCTTT

v_gene: TRBV5-1
len: 14
abundance: few
j_gene: TRBJ1-2
d_gene: NA
CDR3aa: CASSVQTEVEGYTF
CDR3nt: TGCGCCAGCAGCGTGCAGACTGAGGTGGAGGGCTACACCTTC

v_gene: TRBV4-3
len: 16
abundance: NA
j_gene: TRBJ1-3
d_gene: NA
CDR3aa: CASSPRPQSSGNTIYF
CDR3nt: TGCGCCAGCAGCCCGAGGCCCCAGAGCTCTGGAAACACCATATATTTT

v_gene: TRBV12-3/TRBV12-4
len: 14
abundance: NA
j_gene: TRBJ1-1
d_gene: NA
CDR3aa: CASSLQQANTEAFF
CDR3nt: TGTGCCAGCAGTTTACAGCAGGCCAACACTGAAGCTTTCTTT

v_gene: TRBV27
len: 16
abundance: NA
j_gene: TRBJ1-1
d_gene: NA
CDR3aa: CASTLVGGASGTEAFF
CDR3nt: TGTGCCAGCACCCTTGTGGGGGGCGCAAGTGGGACTGAAGCTTTCTTT

v_gene: TRBV3-1
len: 14
abundance: NA
j_gene: TRBJ1-2
d_gene: TRBD1
CDR3aa: CASSQEAGGAGYTF
CDR3nt: TGTGCCAGCAGCCAAGAGGCAGGGGGCGCGGGCTACACCTTC

v_gene: TRBV11-3
len: 12
abundance: many
j_gene: TRBJ2-2
d_gene: NA
CDR3aa: CASSFDAGELFF
CDR3nt: TGTGCCAGCAGCTTCGATGCCGGGGAGCTGTTTTTT

v_gene: TRBV5-5
len: 15
abundance: few
j_gene: TRBJ1-1
d_gene: NA
CDR3aa: CASSLVSGWGTEAFF
CDR3nt: TGTGCCAGCAGCTTGGTGTCAGGGTGGGGCACTGAAGCTTTCTTT

v_gene: TRBV18
len: 18
abundance: many
j_gene: TRBJ2-6
d_gene: NA
CDR3aa: CASSPPPGLRTGANVLTF
CDR3nt: TGTGCCAGCTCACCACCCCCAGGGTTAAGAACTGGGGCCAACGTCCTGACTTTC

v_gene: TRBV9
len: 15
abundance: NA
j_gene: TRBJ2-2
d_gene: TRBD2
CDR3aa: CASSVASGGTGELFF
CDR3nt: TGTGCCAGCAGCGTAGCCAGCGGGGGAACCGGGGAGCTGTTTTTT

v_gene: TRBV12-3/TRBV12-4
len: 14
abundance: many
j_gene: TRBJ2-7
d_gene: NA
CDR3aa: CASNPLGPSYEQYF
CDR3nt: TGTGCCAGCAATCCCCTCGGGCCCTCCTACGAGCAGTACTTC

v_gene: TRBV9
len: 15
abundance: NA
j_gene: TRBJ2-1
d_gene: TRBD2
CDR3aa: CASSPQRGAYNEQFF
CDR3nt: TGTGCCAGCAGCCCCCAGCGGGGGGCATACAATGAGCAGTTCTTC

v_gene: TRBV5-1
len: 16
abundance: few
j_gene: TRBJ2-5
d_gene: NA
CDR3aa: CASSWGPRGNQETQYF
CDR3nt: TGCGCCAGCAGCTGGGGACCGCGGGGAAACCAAGAGACCCAGTACTTC

v_gene: TRBV5-1
len: 14
abundance: NA
j_gene: TRBJ1-1
d_gene: NA
CDR3aa: CASSFDLGNTEAFF
CDR3nt: TGCGCCAGCAGCTTCGACTTGGGGAACACTGAAGCTTTCTTT

v_gene: TRBV3-1
len: 13
abundance: many
j_gene: TRBJ2-1
d_gene: TRBD2
CDR3aa: CASSRLAGGEQFF
CDR3nt: TGTGCCAGCAGCCGACTAGCAGGCGGTGAGCAGTTCTTC

v_gene: TRBV3-1
len: 14
abundance: NA
j_gene: TRBJ1-1
d_gene: NA
CDR3aa: CATTQGVLNTEAFF
CDR3nt: TGTGCCACCACCCAGGGCGTTTTGAACACTGAAGCTTTCTTT

v_gene: TRBV29-1
len: 11
abundance: many
j_gene: TRBJ1-1
d_gene: TRBD1
CDR3aa: CSARTGAEAFF
CDR3nt: TGCAGCGCACGGACAGGGGCTGAAGCTTTCTTT

v_gene: TRBV10-3
len: 14
abundance: many
j_gene: TRBJ2-5
d_gene: NA
CDR3aa: CAISNQRGLETQYF
CDR3nt: TGTGCCATCAGTAATCAACGGGGGCTGGAGACCCAGTACTTC

v_gene: TRBV27
len: 14
abundance: NA
j_gene: TRBJ2-7
d_gene: TRBD2
CDR3aa: CASRQRDGGYEQYF
CDR3nt: TGTGCCAGCAGGCAGCGGGACGGAGGCTACGAGCAGTACTTC

v_gene: TRBV15
len: 15
abundance: few
j_gene: TRBJ2-1
d_gene: NA
CDR3aa: CATSRDNSLYNEQFF
CDR3nt: TGTGCCACCAGCAGAGATAATAGTTTGTACAATGAGCAGTTCTTC

v_gene: TRBV2
len: 14
abundance: many
j_gene: TRBJ2-1
d_gene: TRBD1
CDR3aa: CASNRGGLDNEQFF
CDR3nt: TGTGCCAGCAACAGAGGGGGCCTCGACAATGAGCAGTTCTTC

v_gene: TRBV20-1
len: 11
abundance: many
j_gene: TRBJ2-1
d_gene: NA
CDR3aa: CSARVFGEQFF
CDR3nt: TGCAGTGCTAGGGTGTTCGGGGAGCAGTTCTTC

v_gene: TRBV5-1
len: 15
abundance: NA
j_gene: TRBJ1-2
d_gene: NA
CDR3aa: CASSQRGGTNYGYTF
CDR3nt: TGCGCCAGCAGCCAACGGGGTGGGACTAACTATGGCTACACCTTC

v_gene: TRBV20-1
len: 12
abundance: many
j_gene: TRBJ1-4
d_gene: TRBD1
CDR3aa: CSAGDRGRKLFF
CDR3nt: TGCAGTGCTGGGGACAGGGGGCGAAAACTGTTTTTT

v_gene: TRBV12-3/TRBV12-4
len: 13
abundance: many
j_gene: TRBJ2-7
d_gene: NA
CDR3aa: CASSWTGNYEQYF
CDR3nt: TGTGCCAGCAGTTGGACGGGCAACTACGAGCAGTACTTC

v_gene: TRBV7-8
len: 15
abundance: many
j_gene: TRBJ1-1
d_gene: NA
CDR3aa: CASSFGQGLNTEAFF
CDR3nt: TGTGCCAGCAGCTTTGGGCAGGGGTTGAACACTGAAGCTTTCTTT

v_gene: TRBV12-3/TRBV12-4
len: 13
abundance: few
j_gene: TRBJ1-2
d_gene: TRBD1
CDR3aa: CASSPTGELGYTF
CDR3nt: TGTGCCAGCAGCCCGACAGGGGAACTTGGCTACACCTTC

v_gene: TRBV12-3/TRBV12-4
len: 14
abundance: few
j_gene: TRBJ1-1
d_gene: NA
CDR3aa: CASSGIGSLTEAFF
CDR3nt: TGTGCCAGCAGTGGGATAGGGTCTCTGACTGAAGCTTTCTTT

v_gene: TRBV7-9
len: 12
abundance: NA
j_gene: TRBJ2-7
d_gene: NA
CDR3aa: CASSLLSLEQYF
CDR3nt: TGTGCCAGCAGCTTACTTTCCCTCGAGCAGTACTTC

v_gene: TRBV6-2/TRBV6-3
len: 16
abundance: few
j_gene: TRBJ2-2
d_gene: NA
CDR3aa: CASSYSYGSNTGELFF
CDR3nt: TGTGCCAGCAGTTACTCGTACGGGTCGAACACCGGGGAGCTGTTTTTT

v_gene: TRBV7-2
len: 14
abundance: many
j_gene: TRBJ2-2
d_gene: NA
CDR3aa: CASSFRANTGELFF
CDR3nt: TGTGCCAGCAGCTTCCGGGCGAACACCGGGGAGCTGTTTTTT

v_gene: TRBV5-1
len: 16
abundance: NA
j_gene: TRBJ1-4
d_gene: TRBD1
CDR3aa: CASSLAPQGTEEKLFF
CDR3nt: TGCGCCAGCAGCTTAGCCCCACAGGGGACTGAGGAAAAACTGTTTTTT

v_gene: TRBV29-1
len: 15
abundance: few
j_gene: TRBJ1-5
d_gene: NA
CDR3aa: CSVVLDGHSNQPQHF
CDR3nt: TGCAGCGTTGTTTTGGACGGACACAGCAATCAGCCCCAGCATTTT

v_gene: TRBV29-1
len: 13
abundance: many
j_gene: TRBJ2-7
d_gene: NA
CDR3aa: CSVVTAMGYEQYF
CDR3nt: TGCAGCGTTGTCACGGCAATGGGCTACGAGCAGTACTTC

v_gene: TRBV5-1
len: 16
abundance: few
j_gene: TRBJ1-2
d_gene: NA
CDR3aa: CASSLDGGVMNYGYTF
CDR3nt: TGCGCCAGCAGCTTGGACGGGGGGGTGATGAACTATGGCTACACCTTC

v_gene: TRBV11-2
len: 14
abundance: NA
j_gene: TRBJ1-1
d_gene: NA
CDR3aa: CASSLFMGGTEAFF
CDR3nt: TGTGCCAGCAGCTTATTCATGGGGGGGACTGAAGCTTTCTTT

v_gene: TRBV7-9
len: 17
abundance: many
j_gene: TRBJ1-2
d_gene: NA
CDR3aa: CASFFVRDGRGGYGYTF
CDR3nt: TGTGCCAGCTTTTTCGTCCGGGACGGAAGAGGAGGATATGGCTACACCTTC

v_gene: TRBV3-1
len: 14
abundance: many
j_gene: TRBJ2-7
d_gene: TRBD1
CDR3aa: CASRAGTGDSEQYF
CDR3nt: TGTGCCAGCAGGGCCGGGACAGGGGATAGCGAGCAGTACTTC

v_gene: TRBV10-1
len: 12
abundance: NA
j_gene: TRBJ2-5
d_gene: NA
CDR3aa: CASSEVPETQYF
CDR3nt: TGCGCCAGCAGTGAAGTACCAGAGACCCAGTACTTC

v_gene: TRBV10-3
len: 14
abundance: many
j_gene: TRBJ2-6
d_gene: TRBD1
CDR3aa: CAITTGAGANVLTF
CDR3nt: TGTGCCATCACTACAGGGGCTGGGGCCAACGTCCTGACTTTC

v_gene: TRBV7-8
len: 16
abundance: few
j_gene: TRBJ1-3
d_gene: NA
CDR3aa: CASSFLGGPTGNTIYF
CDR3nt: TGTGCCAGCAGCTTTTTAGGCGGACCCACTGGAAACACCATATATTTT

v_gene: TRBV5-1
len: 17
abundance: NA
j_gene: TRBJ1-1
d_gene: NA
CDR3aa: CASSPLPSHGRGTEAFF
CDR3nt: TGCGCCAGCAGCCCACTCCCCTCTCATGGAAGGGGGACTGAAGCTTTCTTT

v_gene: TRBV6-5
len: 15
abundance: many
j_gene: TRBJ1-3
d_gene: NA
CDR3aa: CASSSGGSSGNTIYF
CDR3nt: TGTGCCAGCAGTTCGGGAGGATCCTCTGGAAACACCATATATTTT

v_gene: TRBV5-1
len: 15
abundance: many
j_gene: TRBJ2-2
d_gene: TRBD1
CDR3aa: CASTTGTANTGELFF
CDR3nt: TGCGCCAGCACCACCGGGACAGCGAACACCGGGGAGCTGTTTTTT

v_gene: TRBV12-3/TRBV12-4
len: 16
abundance: few
j_gene: TRBJ2-5
d_gene: TRBD2
CDR3aa: CASSLASGGTTGTQYF
CDR3nt: TGTGCCAGCAGTTTAGCGAGCGGGGGTACTACCGGGACCCAGTACTTC